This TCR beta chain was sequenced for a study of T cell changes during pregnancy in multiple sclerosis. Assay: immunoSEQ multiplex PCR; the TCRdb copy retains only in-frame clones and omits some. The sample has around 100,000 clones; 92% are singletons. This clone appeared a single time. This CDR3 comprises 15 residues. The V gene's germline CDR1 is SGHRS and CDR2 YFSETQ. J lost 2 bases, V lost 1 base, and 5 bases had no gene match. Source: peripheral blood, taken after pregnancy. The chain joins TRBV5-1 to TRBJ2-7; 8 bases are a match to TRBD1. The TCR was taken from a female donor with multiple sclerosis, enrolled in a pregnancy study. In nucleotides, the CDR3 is TGCGCCAGCAGCTTGCAGGGGGCCACCACCTACGAGCAGTACTTC. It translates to CASSLQGATTYEQYF.